The 13 T cell receptor beta chains given below trace back to one sample, sequenced in a study of vaccination and CD4 T cells after COVID-19. Scientists ran DNA taken from cultured CD4+ T cells through the Oncomine TCR Beta short-read assay for sequencing. TCRdb fed the PCR reads into MiXCR, producing one record per CDR3 protein. The sample lists 7,000 to 8,500 distinct CDR3 sequences, more than 35% occurring once. Their antigens are not known. Treatment indicated: approximately nine-day PBMC culture with coronavirus spike peptide pools or control peptides (ViraFEST assay). Those CD4+ T cells from the unexposed donor predate the COVID-19 pandemic (2011-2018). The sequencing sample was made of CD4+ T cells from blood, cultured in vitro. The source is a human donor in good health.

This sequence joins TRBV19 and TRBJ2-7; D not certain. With 5 bases removed from V and 0 bases from J, the gap between germline ends came to 8 bases. CDR1 LNHDA and CDR2 SQIVND come from the germline V gene (reference sequence). The length of the CDR3 is 13 residues. CDR3 coding DNA: TGTGCCAGTAGTTTCGCAGGCTCCTACGAGCAGTACTTC. As protein: CASSFAGSYEQYF.

This clonotype was seen a handful of times. The chain is built from TRBV28 and TRBJ1-2; D call uncertain. V was pared by 7 bases and J by 0 bases, with 12 bases between. The germline CDR1 and CDR2 sequences are MDHEN and SYDVKM. This CDR3 region has 14 residues. In nucleotides, the CDR3 is TGTGCCAGCACCCTGAAGCGTGCTAACTATGGCTACACCTTC. Translated: CASTLKRANYGYTF.

The CDR3 loop is CASSTVNYGYTF. In DNA, the CDR3 is TGTGCCAGTAGTACGGTTAACTATGGCTACACCTTC. V usage is TRBV19 and J usage is TRBJ1-2, with no clear D. The CDR3 covers 12 residues. The germline gives CDR1 LNHDA, CDR2 SQIVND (reference sequence). V lost 4 bases to trimming and J lost 1 base, with 4 bases between them.

V and J are TRBV10-2 and TRBJ2-2; no clear D. Germline values: CDR1 WSHSY, CDR2 SAAADI. The CDR3 length is 13 residues. Trimming took 9 bases from V and 4 from J, leaving 12 bases between them. This CDR3 is CASRPRGTGELFF. As DNA, the CDR3 is TGCGCCAGTCGCCCGCGAGGCACCGGGGAGCTGTTTTTT.

V gene TRBV28 combines with J gene TRBJ1-2; D not certain. This CDR3 is built from 14 residues. Germline assignment: CDR1 MDHEN and CDR2 SYDVKM. The V end was cut by 5 bases, the J end by 8 bases, with 18 bases between. CDR3 in amino acids: CASSPSPLSTGYTF. CDR3 DNA sequence: TGTGCCAGCAGTCCCTCCCCATTATCAACAGGCTACACCTTC.

This clonotype is classed as medium-sized (0.01 to 0.1%). This chain uses TRBV20-1 with TRBJ2-5; D is possibly TRBD2 (6 bases). The germline CDR1 and CDR2 sequences are DFQATT and SNEGSKA (reference sequence). V gave up 7 bases and J gave up 5 bases, with 17 bases separating them. The CDR3 extends over 13 amino acids. CDR3 region: CSGLSGVFETQYF. The CDR3 DNA sequence: TGCAGTGGGCTTTCGGGAGTATTTGAGACCCAGTACTTC.

This clonotype was seen only a few times. This chain connects TRBV6-2 or TRBV6-3 to TRBJ1-5, with a possible D match to TRBD1 (5 bases). The CDR3 runs to 14 residues. Trimming cost V 0 bases and J 7 bases, with 10 bases left between them. Germline V CDR1 and CDR2: MNHEY, SVGEGT. CDR3 amino acids: CASSYSTRDQPQHF. CDR3 DNA sequence: TGTGCCAGCAGTTACTCGACCAGGGACCAGCCCCAGCATTTT.

A few counts support this clonotype. The genes are TRBV11-2 and TRBJ2-7, with D possibly TRBD2 on 6 matching bases. Deletions cut 3 bases from V and 0 bases from J, with 15 bases between. Germline CDR1 is SGHAT and CDR2 is FQNNGV. CDR3 size: 16 residues. The DNA for the CDR3 is TGTGCCAGCAGCTTGGCTTCTAGCGCAAGCTCCTACGAGCAGTACTTC. It codes for CASSLASSASSYEQYF. Complete variable domain (other parts from reference TRBV11-2 and TRBJ2-7): EAGVAQSPRYKIIEKRQSVAFWCNPISGHATLYWYQQILGQGPKLLIQFQNNGVVDDSQLPKDRFSAERLKGVDSTLKIQPAKLEDSAVYLCASSLASSASSYEQYFGPGTRLTVT.

This clonotype was seen only a few times. The chain recombines TRBV12-3 or TRBV12-4 with TRBJ1-1; 7 nucleotides match TRBD1. This CDR3 region has 16 residues. J gave up 0 bases and V 5 bases, and 9 bases lay outside the gene matches. CDR3 nucleotide sequence: TGTGCCAGCAGTCCCTTAAGGACAGGAATGAACACTGAAGCTTTCTTT. Encoded protein: CASSPLRTGMNTEAFF.

The sample holds a few counts of this clonotype. The rearrangement links TRBV19 to TRBJ1-1; 9 bases fit TRBD1. The CDR3 loop spans 16 amino acids. The germline V gene encodes CDR1 LNHDA and CDR2 SQIVND (reference sequence). Unmatched junction bases numbered 6, after V lost 3 bases and J lost 1 base. CDR3 DNA sequence: TGTGCCAGTAGTATGGGACAGGGTATATGGAACACTGAAGCTTTCTTT. Translated, it gives CASSMGQGIWNTEAFF.

The rearrangement joins TRBV14 to TRBJ1-1, with 8 bases fitting TRBD1. With V trimmed by 6 bases and J by 5 bases, 11 bases remained unmatched. The CDR3 spans 15 residues. Germline V gives CDR1 SGHDN, CDR2 FVKESK. The CDR3 here is CASRLTGGGLTEAFF. The CDR3 nucleotides read TGTGCCAGCAGGCTCACAGGGGGGGGATTAACTGAAGCTTTCTTT.

The genes are TRBV21-1 and TRBJ2-5. TRBV21-1 is a documented pseudogene. CDR3 length: 11 amino acids. The CDR3 coding sequence is TGTGCCAGCACAAAGCCGAAGGTCCAGTACTTC. It is translated as CASTKPKVQYF.

This clonotype has only a few counts. The chain combines TRBV20-1 with TRBJ1-3; D not certain. This CDR3 has 15 amino acids. Germline CDR1 is DFQATT and CDR2 is SNEGSKA (reference sequence). Trimming removed 2 bases from V and 0 bases from J, with 11 bases in between. The CDR3 nucleotides are TGCAGTGCTAGACAGCCCGCGAGCTCTGGAAACACCATATATTTT. This encodes CSARQPASSGNTIYF.